This T cell receptor beta chain was sequenced during a study of cytomegalovirus exposure and HLA in healthy donors. In regard to this clone: Its cognate antigen is unknown.

A multiplex PCR was run with 60 Vbeta primers and 13 Jbeta primers. Method: immunoSEQ multiplex PCR; TCRdb's copy keeps in-frame clones and lacks some. The data contain about 140,000 clones, 75% to 80% of them singletons. General observations from the study: TCR beta sequences reportedly predicted most subjects' HLA-A and HLA-B alleles accurately. Among TCR beta chains, those listed as cytomegalovirus-associated numbered over 150. A later analysis found that most CMV-associated TCR beta chains appeared HLA-restricted.

The TCR originated in a female donor in good health and CMV-seronegative. The sequencing input was PBMCs.

CDR3 nucleotide sequence: TGCGCCAGCAGCTTGGCGGGGACAGGGGTAGACTATGGCTACACCTTC. It translates to CASSLAGTGVDYGYTF. This chain connects TRBV5-1 to TRBJ1-2; 10 bases map to TRBD1. Trimming cost V 0 bases and J 3 bases; bases outside gene matches: 5. CDR3 size: 16 residues. Germline assignment: CDR1 SGHRS and CDR2 YFSETQ.